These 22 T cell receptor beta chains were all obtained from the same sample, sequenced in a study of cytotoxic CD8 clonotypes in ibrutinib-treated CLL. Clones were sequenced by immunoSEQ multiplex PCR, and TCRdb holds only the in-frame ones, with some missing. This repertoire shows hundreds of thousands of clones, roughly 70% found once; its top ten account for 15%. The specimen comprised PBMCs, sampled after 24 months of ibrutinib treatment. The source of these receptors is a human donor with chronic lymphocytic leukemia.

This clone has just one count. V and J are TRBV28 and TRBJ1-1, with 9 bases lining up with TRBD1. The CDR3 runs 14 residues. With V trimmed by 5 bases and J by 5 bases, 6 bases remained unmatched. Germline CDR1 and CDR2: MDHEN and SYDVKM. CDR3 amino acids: CASSPGQGLTEAFF. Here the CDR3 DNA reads TGTGCCAGCAGTCCGGGACAGGGTTTGACTGAAGCTTTCTTT. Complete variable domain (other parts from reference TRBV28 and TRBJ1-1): DVKVTQSSRYLVKRTGEKVFLECVQDMDHENMFWYRQDPGLGLRLIYFSYDVKMKEKGDIPEGYSVSREKKERFSLILESASTNQTSMYLCASSPGQGLTEAFFGQGTRLTVV.

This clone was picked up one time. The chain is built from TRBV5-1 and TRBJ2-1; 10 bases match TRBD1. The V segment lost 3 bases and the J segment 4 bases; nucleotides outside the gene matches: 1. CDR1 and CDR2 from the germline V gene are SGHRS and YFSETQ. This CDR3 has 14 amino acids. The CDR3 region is CASSWDRGYNEQFF. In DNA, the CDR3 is TGCGCCAGCAGCTGGGACAGGGGATACAATGAGCAGTTCTTC. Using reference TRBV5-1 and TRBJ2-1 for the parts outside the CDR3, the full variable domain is KAGVTQTPRYLIKTRGQQVTLSCSPISGHRSVSWYQQTPGQGLQFLFEYFSETQRNKGNFPGRFSGRQFSNSRSEMNVSTLELGDSALYLCASSWDRGYNEQFFGPGTRLTVL.

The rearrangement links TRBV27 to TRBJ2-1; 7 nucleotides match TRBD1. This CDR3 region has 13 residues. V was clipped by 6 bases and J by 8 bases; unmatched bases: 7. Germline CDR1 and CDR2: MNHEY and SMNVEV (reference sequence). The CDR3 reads CASRKGAGDEQFF. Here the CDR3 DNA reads TGTGCCAGCAGAAAGGGGGCTGGGGATGAGCAGTTCTTC.

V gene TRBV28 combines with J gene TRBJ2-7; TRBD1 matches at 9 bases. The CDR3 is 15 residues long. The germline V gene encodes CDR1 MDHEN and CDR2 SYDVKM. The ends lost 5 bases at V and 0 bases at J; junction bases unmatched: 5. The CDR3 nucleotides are TGTGCCAGCAGTCCCTCGGGACAGGGCTCCTACGAGCAGTACTTC. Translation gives CASSPSGQGSYEQYF. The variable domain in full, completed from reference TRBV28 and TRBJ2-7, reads DVKVTQSSRYLVKRTGEKVFLECVQDMDHENMFWYRQDPGLGLRLIYFSYDVKMKEKGDIPEGYSVSREKKERFSLILESASTNQTSMYLCASSPSGQGSYEQYFGPGTRLTVT.

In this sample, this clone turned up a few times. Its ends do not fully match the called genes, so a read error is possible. The CDR3 coding sequence is TGTGCCAGCACCCAAAGTGGGACAGACTACAATGAGCAGTTCTTC. Translated: CASTQSGTDYNEQFF. The V gene is TRBV4-2, the J gene TRBJ2-1; 7 bases map to TRBD1. The germline V gene has CDR1 LGHNA and CDR2 YNFKEQ. The length of the CDR3 is 15 residues.

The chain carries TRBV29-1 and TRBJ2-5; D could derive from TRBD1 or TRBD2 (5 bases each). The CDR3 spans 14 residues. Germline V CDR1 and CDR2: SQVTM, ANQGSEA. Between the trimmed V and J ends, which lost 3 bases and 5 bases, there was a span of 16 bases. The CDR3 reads CSVEGDTSGETQYF. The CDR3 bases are TGCAGCGTTGAGGGGGATACCTCCGGTGAGACCCAGTACTTC.

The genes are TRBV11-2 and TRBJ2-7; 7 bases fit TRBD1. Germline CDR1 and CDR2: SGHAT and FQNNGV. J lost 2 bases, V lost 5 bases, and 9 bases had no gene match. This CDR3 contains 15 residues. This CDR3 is CASSQFRDSTYEQYF. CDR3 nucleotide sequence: TGTGCCAGCAGCCAATTTCGGGACAGTACCTACGAGCAGTACTTC.

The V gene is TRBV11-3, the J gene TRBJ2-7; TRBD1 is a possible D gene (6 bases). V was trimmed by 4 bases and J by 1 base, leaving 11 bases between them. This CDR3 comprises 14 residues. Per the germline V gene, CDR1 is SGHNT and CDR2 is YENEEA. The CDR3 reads CASSSNRESYEQYF. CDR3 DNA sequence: TGTGCCAGCAGCTCAAACAGGGAGTCCTACGAGCAGTACTTC.

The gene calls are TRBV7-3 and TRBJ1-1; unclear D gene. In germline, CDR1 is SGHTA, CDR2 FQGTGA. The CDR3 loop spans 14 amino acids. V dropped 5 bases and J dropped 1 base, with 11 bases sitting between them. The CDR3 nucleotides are TGTGCCAGCAGCCCCCGGGCGGGGAACACTGAAGCTTTCTTT. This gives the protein CASSPRAGNTEAFF. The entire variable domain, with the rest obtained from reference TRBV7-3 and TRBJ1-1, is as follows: GAGVSQTPSNKVTEKGKYVELRCDPISGHTALYWYRQSLGQGPEFLIYFQGTGAADDSGLPNDRFFAVRPEGSVSTLKIQRTERGDSAVYLCASSPRAGNTEAFFGQGTRLTVV.

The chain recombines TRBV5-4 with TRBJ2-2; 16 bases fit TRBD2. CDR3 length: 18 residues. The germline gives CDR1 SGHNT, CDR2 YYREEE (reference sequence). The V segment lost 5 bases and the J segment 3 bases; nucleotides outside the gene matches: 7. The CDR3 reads CASRPGTSGRVDTGELFF. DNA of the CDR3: TGTGCCAGCAGACCCGGGACTAGCGGGAGGGTGGACACCGGGGAGCTGTTTTTT.

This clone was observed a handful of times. The CDR3 is CAIRSVGIEAFF. The CDR3 DNA reads as TGTGCCATCAGATCTGTTGGGATTGAAGCTTTCTTT. This chain joins TRBV10-3 and TRBJ1-1, with D unclear. The CDR3 extends over 12 amino acids. CDR1 is ENHRY, CDR2 SYGVKD, per germline. The germline V and J ends were trimmed by 6 bases and 7 bases, with 12 bases remaining between them.

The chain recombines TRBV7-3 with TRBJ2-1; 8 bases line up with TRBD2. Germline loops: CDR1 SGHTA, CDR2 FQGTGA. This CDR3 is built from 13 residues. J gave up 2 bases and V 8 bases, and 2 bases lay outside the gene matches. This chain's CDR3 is CASAAGAYNEQFF. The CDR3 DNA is TGTGCCAGCGCAGCGGGAGCCTACAATGAGCAGTTCTTC.

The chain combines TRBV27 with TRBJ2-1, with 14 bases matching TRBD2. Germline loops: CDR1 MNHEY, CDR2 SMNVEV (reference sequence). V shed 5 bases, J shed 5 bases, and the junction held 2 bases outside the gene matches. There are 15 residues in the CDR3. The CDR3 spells CASSPTSGRDNEQFF. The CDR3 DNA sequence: TGTGCCAGCAGTCCGACTAGCGGGAGGGACAATGAGCAGTTCTTC.

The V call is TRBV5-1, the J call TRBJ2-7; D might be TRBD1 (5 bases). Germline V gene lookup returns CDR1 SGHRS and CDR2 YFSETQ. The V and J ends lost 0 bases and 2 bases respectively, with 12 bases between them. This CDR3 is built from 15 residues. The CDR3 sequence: CASSLALDRPYEQYF. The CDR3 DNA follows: TGCGCCAGCAGCTTGGCCCTTGACAGACCCTACGAGCAGTACTTC. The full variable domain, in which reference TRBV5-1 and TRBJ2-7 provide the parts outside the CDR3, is KAGVTQTPRYLIKTRGQQVTLSCSPISGHRSVSWYQQTPGQGLQFLFEYFSETQRNKGNFPGRFSGRQFSNSRSEMNVSTLELGDSALYLCASSLALDRPYEQYFGPGTRLTVT.

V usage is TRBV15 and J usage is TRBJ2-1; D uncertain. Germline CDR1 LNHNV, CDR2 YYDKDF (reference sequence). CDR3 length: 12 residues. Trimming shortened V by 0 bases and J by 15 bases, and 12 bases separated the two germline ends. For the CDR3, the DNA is TGTGCCACCAGCAGAGATAGGCCCCCGGGGTTCTTC. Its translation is CATSRDRPPGFF. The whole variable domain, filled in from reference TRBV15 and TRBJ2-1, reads DAMVIQNPRYQVTQFGKPVTLSCSQTLNHNVMYWYQQKSSQAPKLLFHYYDKDFNNEADTPDNFQSRRPNTSFCFLDIRSPGLGDTAMYLCATSRDRPPGFFGPGTRLTVL.

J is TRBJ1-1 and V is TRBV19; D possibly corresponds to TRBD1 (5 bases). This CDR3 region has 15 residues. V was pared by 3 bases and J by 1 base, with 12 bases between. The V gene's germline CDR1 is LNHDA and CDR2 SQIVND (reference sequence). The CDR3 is CASSIASRENTEAFF. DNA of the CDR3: TGTGCCAGTAGTATTGCCAGCAGGGAGAACACTGAAGCTTTCTTT.

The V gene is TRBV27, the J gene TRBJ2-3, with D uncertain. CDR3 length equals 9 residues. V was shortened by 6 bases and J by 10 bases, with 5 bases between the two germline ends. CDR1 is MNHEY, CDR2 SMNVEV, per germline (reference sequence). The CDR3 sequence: CASRKAQYF. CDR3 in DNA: TGTGCCAGCAGGAAAGCGCAGTATTTT.

The CDR3 sequence: CASRGTGVYGYTF. In DNA form, the CDR3 reads TGTGCCAGCAGAGGGACAGGGGTCTATGGCTACACCTTC. This chain links TRBV14 with TRBJ1-2; 10 bases match TRBD1. The CDR3 loop spans 13 amino acids. The V gene's germline CDR1 is SGHDN and CDR2 FVKESK. V gave up 6 bases and J gave up 4 bases; unmatched junction bases: 2. Variable domain in full (rest from reference TRBV14 and TRBJ1-2): EAGVTQFPSHSVIEKGQTVTLRCDPISGHDNLYWYRRVMGKEIKFLLHFVKESKQDESGMPNNRFLAERTGGTYSTLKVQPAELEDSGVYFCASRGTGVYGYTFGSGTRLTVV.

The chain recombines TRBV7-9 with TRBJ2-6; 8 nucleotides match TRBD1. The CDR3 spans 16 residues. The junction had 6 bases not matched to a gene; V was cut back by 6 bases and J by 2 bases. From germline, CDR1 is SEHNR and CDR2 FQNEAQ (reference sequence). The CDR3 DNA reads TGTGCCAGCAGGAAGGACAGGGCCCCTGGGGCCAACGTCCTGACTTTC. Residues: CASRKDRAPGANVLTF.

This CDR3 reads CASSSRTETYEQYF. In nucleotides, the CDR3 is TGTGCCAGCAGTTCCCGGACAGAAACCTACGAGCAGTACTTC. The rearrangement joins TRBV28 to TRBJ2-7; possibly TRBD1 for D (6 bases). CDR3 size: 14 residues. The germline gives CDR1 MDHEN, CDR2 SYDVKM. The germline V and J ends were trimmed by 4 bases and 2 bases, with 12 bases remaining between them.

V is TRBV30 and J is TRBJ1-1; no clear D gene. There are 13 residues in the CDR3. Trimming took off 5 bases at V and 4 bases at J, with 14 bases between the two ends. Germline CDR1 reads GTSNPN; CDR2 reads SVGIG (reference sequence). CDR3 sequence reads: CAWARGQRTEAFF. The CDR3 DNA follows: TGTGCCTGGGCCCGCGGGCAGCGCACTGAAGCTTTCTTT. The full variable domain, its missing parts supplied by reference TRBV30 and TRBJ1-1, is SQTIHQWPATLVQPVGSPLSLECTVEGTSNPNLYWYRQAAGRGLQLLFYSVGIGQISSEVPQNLSASRPQDRQFILSSKKLLLSDSGFYLCAWARGQRTEAFFGQGTRLTVV.

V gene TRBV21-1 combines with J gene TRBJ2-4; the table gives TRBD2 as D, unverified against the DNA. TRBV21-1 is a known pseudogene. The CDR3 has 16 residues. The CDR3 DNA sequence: TGTGCCAGCAGCAGGAGTACTCATTTGAGCAAAAACATTCAGTACTTC. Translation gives CASSRSTHLSKNIQYF.